The rows below give T cell receptor beta chains drawn from one sample of a study of cytomegalovirus exposure and HLA in healthy donors. Measured with immunoSEQ multiplex PCR; TCRdb has only the in-frame clones, and not every one. The table records 110,000 or so clones, over 6.5% of them present only once. The sample comprised PBMCs. These TCRs come from a woman in her thirties or forties in good health and CMV-seropositive. The CDR3 runs from the conserved cysteine through the conserved F or W. D genes are given only for firm matches. The size entry is marked missing in some rows and otherwise reads once, few, many or a size class.

>TRBJ1-1|NA|NA|TRBV14
TGTGCCAGCAGCCAAGAGAGGGTCACTGAAGCTTTCTTT
CASSQERVTEAFF
>TRBJ1-2|NA|NA|TRBV28
TGTGCCAGCACTAACCCCGGGGAGGGGAGATTCTATGGCTACACCTTC
CASTNPGEGRFYGYTF
>TRBJ1-2|few|NA|TRBV7-6
TGTGCCAGCAGCTTGTCTCAGGGATTAGGCTACACCTTC
CASSLSQGLGYTF
>TRBJ1-1|NA|TRBD1|TRBV5-1
TGCGCCAGCAGCAGAGGGACAGGGGCTAGAGGATACACTGAAGCTTTCTTT
CASSRGTGARGYTEAFF
>TRBJ1-5|few|NA|TRBV6-5
TGTGCCAGCAGTTACAGGTCGGGTTCTCAGCCCCAGCATTTT
CASSYRSGSQPQHF
>TRBJ2-7|few|TRBD2|TRBV6-1
TGTGCCATCTTACCCGCGGGACTAGGTTCCTACGAGCAGTACTTC
CAILPAGLGSYEQYF
>TRBJ2-5|few|TRBD1|TRBV19
TGTGCCAGTAGTATAGGAGGACAGGGATCTGGAGAGCAGTACTTC
CASSIGGQGSGEQYF
>TRBJ2-5|NA|TRBD2|TRBV7-2
TGTGCCAGCAGCTTAGTCAGACTAGCGGGGCGAGGGGAGACCCAGTACTTC
CASSLVRLAGRGETQYF
>TRBJ2-1|many|NA|TRBV6-4
TGTGCCAGCAGTGTGGACTACAACAATGAGCAGTTCTTC
CASSVDYNNEQFF
>TRBJ2-7|NA|NA|TRBV15
TGTGCCACCAGTCCCGTGGGGCAGTTCTACGAGCAGTACTTC
CATSPVGQFYEQYF
>TRBJ2-3|NA|NA|TRBV29-1
TGCAGCGTTGCACCGGGACAATCTACAGATACGCAGTATTTT
CSVAPGQSTDTQYF
>TRBJ2-5|few|NA|TRBV18
TGTGCCAGCTCACCCCCCAGGGTCCCGGAGACCCAGTACTTC
CASSPPRVPETQYF
>TRBJ2-1|NA|NA|TRBV30
TGTGCCTGGACTTTCGGGGGTTACTACAATGAGCAGTTCTTC
CAWTFGGYYNEQFF
>TRBJ1-6|NA|NA|TRBV30
TGTGCCTGGGGATCCCCAGGGCAAAATTCACACCTCCACTTT
CAWGSPGQNSHLHF
>TRBJ2-3|NA|NA|TRBV11-2
TGTGCCAGCAGCTTAGGGGGCGGTGGGGATACGCAGTATTTT
CASSLGGGGDTQYF
>TRBJ1-2|NA|NA|TRBV2
TGTGCCAGCATAGACCTACCGAGAACAGGATACACCTTC
CASIDLPRTGYTF
>TRBJ1-5|NA|NA|TRBV19
TGTGCCAGTAGTCCTAGGACAGATAGCAATCAGCCCCAGCATTTT
CASSPRTDSNQPQHF
>TRBJ1-5|few|NA|TRBV6-1
TGTGCCAGTCAAGCAACGGTCAATCAGCCCCAGCATTTT
CASQATVNQPQHF
>TRBJ1-1|NA|TRBD1|TRBV12-5
TGTGCTAGTGGCGTACAGGGGGGCACTGAAGCTTTCTTT
CASGVQGGTEAFF
>TRBJ2-7|few|TRBD2|TRBV6-5
TGTGCCAGCAGTTACTCGCGGGGGGTTGACTACGAGCAGTACTTC
CASSYSRGVDYEQYF
>TRBJ2-3|few|NA|TRBV9
TGTGCCAGCAGCGCTCGGACAGTCACAGATACGCAGTATTTT
CASSARTVTDTQYF
>TRBJ2-3|NA|TRBD2|TRBV19
TGTGCCAGTAGTCCGGGACTAGCGGGGGGAACGCAGTATTTT
CASSPGLAGGTQYF
>TRBJ2-7|NA|NA|TRBV7-9
TGTGCCAGCAGCAAACGGGACAACCCCTACGAGCAGTACTTC
CASSKRDNPYEQYF
>TRBJ2-3|few|TRBD2|TRBV10-3
TGTGCCATCAGGGGGACTAGCGGGGGCAACACAGATACGCAGTATTTT
CAIRGTSGGNTDTQYF
>TRBJ1-1|many|TRBD1|TRBV7-9
TGTGCCAGCAGCCTCTCCGGACAGGTGAACACTGAAGCTTTCTTT
CASSLSGQVNTEAFF
>TRBJ1-6|NA|TRBD1|TRBV5-1
TGCGCCAGCAGCGTATCAGGGGGCGCAAGGGGAAATTCACCCCTCCACTTT
CASSVSGGARGNSPLHF
>TRBJ2-7|NA|TRBD1|TRBV6-5
TGTGCCAGCAGCGTAGGGACAGCCTACGAGCAGTACTTC
CASSVGTAYEQYF
>TRBJ1-3|NA|NA|TRBV15
TGTGCCACCAGCAGAGACAGGGCTGGAAACACCATATATTTT
CATSRDRAGNTIYF
>TRBJ1-2|once|NA|TRBV18
TGTGCCAGCTCACCACTCTCACAGGGAGCTGGCTACACCTTC
CASSPLSQGAGYTF
>TRBJ1-2|NA|NA|TRBV19
TGTGCCAGTGCAGGGGCTTACTATGGCTACACCTTC
CASAGAYYGYTF
>TRBJ1-5|few|NA|TRBV15
TGTGCCACCAGCAGCCTCCAAGGGGGCAATCAGCCCCAGCATTTT
CATSSLQGGNQPQHF
>TRBJ2-7|NA|NA|TRBV19
TGTGCCAGTAGTATTTTGGCAGGGGACTACGAGCAGTACTTC
CASSILAGDYEQYF
>TRBJ2-3|NA|TRBD2|TRBV6-5
TGTGCCAGCAGTTCCGAACTAGCGGGAGGTGGTAGTACGCAGTATTTT
CASSSELAGGGSTQYF
>TRBJ2-2|few|NA|TRBV5-4
TGTGCCAGCAGCTTGCGTGGGGCGCTCAGCGGGGAGCTGTTTTTT
CASSLRGALSGELFF
>TRBJ1-1|NA|NA|TRBV2
TGTGCCAGCAGTGAAGGTCGAGGCGGTGGCACTGAAGCTTTCTTT
CASSEGRGGGTEAFF
>TRBJ1-1|few|NA|TRBV25-1
TGTGCCAGCAGTGCACAGGTCCCGAACACTGAAGCTTTCTTT
CASSAQVPNTEAFF
>TRBJ2-7|NA|TRBD1|TRBV7-9
TGTGCCAGCAGCTTAGCGGGACAGCTAGACGAGCAGTACTTC
CASSLAGQLDEQYF
>TRBJ2-2|few|NA|TRBV10-1
TGCGCCAGCAGCCCCGGGACAAGAACGACCGGGGAGCTGTTTTTT
CASSPGTRTTGELFF
>TRBJ1-2|NA|NA|TRBV5-1
TGCGCCAGCAGCTTGGCCGAACAGGGCAACTATGGCTACACCTTC
CASSLAEQGNYGYTF
>TRBJ1-1|NA|NA|TRBV10-2
TGCGCCAGCATGTCGGGTATGAGTCTAGCTTTCTTT
CASMSGMSLAFF
>TRBJ1-1|NA|NA|TRBV27
TGTGCCAGCAGTTTCCTACGGAGAACTGAAGCTTTCTTT
CASSFLRRTEAFF
>TRBJ1-1|NA|NA|TRBV9
TGTGCCAGCAGCCCCGACAGTATGAACACTGAAGCTTTCTTT
CASSPDSMNTEAFF
>TRBJ1-3|NA|NA|TRBV6-6
TGTGCCAGCAGACCTCAGGGGTCGGGAAACACCATATATTTT
CASRPQGSGNTIYF
>TRBJ1-2|once|NA|TRBV10-2
TGCGCCAGCAGTGTCCGGGGGGACTATGGCTACACCTTC
CASSVRGDYGYTF